This T cell receptor (beta chain) comes out of a study of glioma-infiltrating T cells after dendritic cell vaccination. Measured with immunoSEQ multiplex PCR; TCRdb has only the in-frame clones, and not every one. The repertoire holds about 99,000 clones, 75% to 85% seen once, with around 12% in the top ten. V shed 0 bases, J shed 4 bases, and the junction held 5 bases outside the gene matches. Germline V CDR1 and CDR2: SGHNT, YYREEE (reference sequence). The CDR3 consists of 15 residues. All glioblastoma patients lacked an isocitrate dehydrogenase mutation. The input for sequencing was blood, taken before dendritic cell vaccination. The chain has TRBV5-4 and TRBJ1-1; TRBD1 matches at 8 bases. The receptor was derived from a human donor with glioblastoma. This CDR3 reads CASSLGTGWATEAFF. Written as DNA, the CDR3 is TGTGCCAGCAGCTTGGGGACAGGGTGGGCCACTGAAGCTTTCTTT.